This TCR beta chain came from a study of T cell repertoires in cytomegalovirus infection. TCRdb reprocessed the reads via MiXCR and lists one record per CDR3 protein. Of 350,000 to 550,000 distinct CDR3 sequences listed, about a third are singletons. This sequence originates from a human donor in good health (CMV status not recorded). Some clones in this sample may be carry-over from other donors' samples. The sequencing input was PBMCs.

The CDR3 bases are TGCAGTGCTTCCCAGGGGGGGTCCTACGAGCAGTACTTC. As protein: CSASQGGSYEQYF. The rearrangement joins TRBV20-1 to TRBJ2-7, with D perhaps given as TRBD1 or TRBD2 (7 bases each). The CDR3 extends over 13 amino acids. Germline V CDR1 and CDR2: DFQATT, SNEGSKA (reference sequence). V shed 5 bases and J shed 1 base, with 12 bases lying between them.